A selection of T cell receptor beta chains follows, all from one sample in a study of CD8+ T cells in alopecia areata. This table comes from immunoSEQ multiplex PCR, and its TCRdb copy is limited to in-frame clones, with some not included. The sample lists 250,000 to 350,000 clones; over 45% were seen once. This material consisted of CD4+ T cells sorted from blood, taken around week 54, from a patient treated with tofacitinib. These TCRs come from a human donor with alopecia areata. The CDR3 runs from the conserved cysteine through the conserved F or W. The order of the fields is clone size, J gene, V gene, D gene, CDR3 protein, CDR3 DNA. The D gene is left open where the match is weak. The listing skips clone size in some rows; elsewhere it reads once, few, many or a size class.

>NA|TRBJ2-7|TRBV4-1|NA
CASRVGRGEQYF
TGCGCCAGCAGAGTCGGACGGGGGGAGCAGTACTTC
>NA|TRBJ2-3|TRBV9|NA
CASSTRPGGDTQYF
TGTGCCAGCAGCACCCGACCCGGCGGTGATACGCAGTATTTT
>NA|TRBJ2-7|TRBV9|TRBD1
CASSQTTGSYEQYF
TGTGCCAGCAGCCAAACGACAGGGTCCTACGAGCAGTACTTC
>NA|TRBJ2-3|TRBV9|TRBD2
CASSLGWRGAGDTQYF
TGTGCCAGCAGCCTCGGGTGGCGGGGGGCCGGGGATACGCAGTATTTT
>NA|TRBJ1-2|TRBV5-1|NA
CASSLEGQGGGYTF
TGCGCCAGCAGCTTGGAAGGGCAGGGTGGAGGCTACACCTTC
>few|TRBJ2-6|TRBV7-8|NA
CASSFRGANVLTF
TGTGCCAGCAGCTTTAGGGGGGCCAACGTCCTGACTTTC
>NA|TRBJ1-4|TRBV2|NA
CASLRRGLGEKLFF
TGTGCCAGCCTCCGCAGGGGTTTAGGTGAAAAACTGTTTTTT
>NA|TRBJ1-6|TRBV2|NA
CASSAAGINSPLHF
TGTGCCAGCAGTGCAGCGGGAATAAATTCACCCCTCCACTTT
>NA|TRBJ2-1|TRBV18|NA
CASSPFGNEQFF
TGTGCCAGCTCACCCTTCGGTAATGAGCAGTTCTTC
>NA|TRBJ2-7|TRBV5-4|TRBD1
CASSSADRGLNEQYF
TGTGCCAGCAGCTCCGCGGACAGGGGGCTGAACGAGCAGTACTTC
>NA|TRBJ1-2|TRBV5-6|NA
CASSEQGLRGYTF
TGTGCCAGCAGCGAGCAGGGACTTAGGGGCTACACCTTC
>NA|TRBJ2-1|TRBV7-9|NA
CASSFGGSNNEQFF
TGTGCCAGCAGCTTCGGCGGGTCAAACAATGAGCAGTTCTTC
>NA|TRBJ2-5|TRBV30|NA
CAWSDRVETQYF
TGTGCCTGGAGTGACAGAGTAGAGACCCAGTACTTC
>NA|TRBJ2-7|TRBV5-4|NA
CASSQDGGRSSYEQYF
TGTGCCAGCAGCCAGGACGGGGGACGAAGCTCCTACGAGCAGTACTTC
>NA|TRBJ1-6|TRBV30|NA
CAWSVPGALHF
TGTGCCTGGAGTGTACCAGGGGCCCTCCACTTT
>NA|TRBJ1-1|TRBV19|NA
CASSMGALDGWRNTEAFF
TGTGCCAGTAGTATGGGGGCCTTGGACGGGTGGAGGAACACTGAAGCTTTCTTT
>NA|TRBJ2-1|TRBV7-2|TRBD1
CASSLVGQGHEQFF
TGTGCCAGCAGCTTAGTGGGACAGGGCCATGAGCAGTTCTTC
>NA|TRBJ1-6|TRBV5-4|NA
CASSYDRRAPSLHF
TGTGCCAGCAGCTACGATCGCCGGGCTCCCTCCCTCCACTTT
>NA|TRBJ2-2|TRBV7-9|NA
CASRPRGETNTGELFF
TGTGCCAGCCGCCCAAGGGGGGAGACCAACACCGGGGAGCTGTTTTTT
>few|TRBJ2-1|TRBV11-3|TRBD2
CASSAVAGTYNEQFF
TGTGCCAGCAGCGCTGTAGCGGGGACCTACAATGAGCAGTTCTTC
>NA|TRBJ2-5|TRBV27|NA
CASSTDKETQYF
TGTGCCAGCAGTACGGATAAAGAGACCCAGTACTTC
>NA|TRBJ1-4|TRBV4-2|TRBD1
CASRQGAGEKLFF
TGTGCCAGCAGACAGGGGGCCGGGGAAAAACTGTTTTTT
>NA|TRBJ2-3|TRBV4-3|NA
CASSQVGVSTDTQYF
TGCGCCAGCAGCCAAGTTGGGGTCAGCACAGATACGCAGTATTTT
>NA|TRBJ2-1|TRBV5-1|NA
CASSSGHNNEQFF
TGCGCCAGCAGCTCAGGACACAACAATGAGCAGTTCTTC
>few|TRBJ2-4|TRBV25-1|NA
CASSEWGDTNIQYF
TGTGCCAGCAGTGAATGGGGAGACACAAACATTCAGTACTTC
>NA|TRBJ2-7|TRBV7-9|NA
CASSLVGGTNEQYF
TGTGCCAGCAGCTTAGTCGGGGGGACAAACGAGCAGTACTTC
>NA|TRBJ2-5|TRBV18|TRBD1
CASSPGGETQYF
TGTGCCAGCTCTCCAGGGGGAGAGACCCAGTACTTC
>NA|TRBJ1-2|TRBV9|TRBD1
CASSGQRGLGGYTF
TGTGCCAGCAGCGGACAGAGGGGGCTCGGCGGCTACACCTTC
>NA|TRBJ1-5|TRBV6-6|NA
CATKGGLPHNQPQHF
TGTGCCACCAAAGGGGGGCTCCCTCACAATCAGCCCCAGCATTTT
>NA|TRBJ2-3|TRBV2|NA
CASSEGADTQYF
TGTGCCAGCAGTGAGGGGGCAGATACGCAGTATTTT
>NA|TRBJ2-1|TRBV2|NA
CASTQEGNNEQFF
TGTGCCAGCACCCAGGAGGGGAACAATGAGCAGTTCTTC
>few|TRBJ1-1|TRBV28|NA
CALQTGMNTEAFF
TGTGCCTTACAGACAGGCATGAACACTGAAGCTTTCTTT
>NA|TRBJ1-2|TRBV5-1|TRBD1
CASSLAGTGIGYTF
TGCGCCAGCAGCTTGGCCGGGACAGGGATTGGCTACACCTTC
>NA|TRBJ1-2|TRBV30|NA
CAWKQGANGYTF
TGTGCCTGGAAACAGGGAGCAAATGGCTACACCTTC
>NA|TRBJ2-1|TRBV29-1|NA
CSVYPLVRGSNNEQFF
TGCAGCGTTTACCCACTGGTAAGGGGCAGTAACAATGAGCAGTTCTTC
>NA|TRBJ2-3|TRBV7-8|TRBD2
CASTISGGATDTQYF
TGTGCCAGCACCATTAGCGGGGGGGCCACAGATACGCAGTATTTT
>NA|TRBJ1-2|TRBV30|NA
CAWKIRTNSNYGYTF
TGTGCCTGGAAGATAAGGACAAACTCTAACTATGGCTACACCTTC